Included here is one TCR beta chain sequence, with context. Its antigen is not known. The data are from a study of blood T cells in healthy people across ages. Study-wide results and caveats: Shifts in expanded clonotypes may have been confounded by donor CMV status, which was unknown. PBMC samples, being unsorted, prevented any conclusive comparison of naive and antigen-experienced cells. Across samples, TCR beta diversity tracked strongly with naive T cell percentage.

Using a J-beta primer mix together with a sample-barcoded 5' primer, a second PCR was run for roughly 7 to 11 cycles. Each cDNA molecule carried a tag from a template-switch adaptor that contained 12 random nucleotides. MiXCR, run by TCRdb on the 5' RACE reads, gives a single entry per CDR3 protein. The sample lists about 680,000 distinct CDR3 sequences, more than 40% occurring once. Per the germline V gene, CDR1 is DFQATT and CDR2 is SNEGSKA (reference sequence). V lost 0 bases and J lost 3, with 9 bases in between. There are 15 residues in the CDR3. This receptor was taken from a woman between 55 and 75 years old in good health. The V and J genes are TRBV20-1 and TRBJ2-6; a weak D match, TRBD2 (5 bases). Sequencing was done on a sample of blood. The CDR3 nucleotides are TGCAGTGCTAGAGATAGAGGAGGTGGGGCCAACGTCCTGACTTTC. Translated: CSARDRGGGANVLTF.